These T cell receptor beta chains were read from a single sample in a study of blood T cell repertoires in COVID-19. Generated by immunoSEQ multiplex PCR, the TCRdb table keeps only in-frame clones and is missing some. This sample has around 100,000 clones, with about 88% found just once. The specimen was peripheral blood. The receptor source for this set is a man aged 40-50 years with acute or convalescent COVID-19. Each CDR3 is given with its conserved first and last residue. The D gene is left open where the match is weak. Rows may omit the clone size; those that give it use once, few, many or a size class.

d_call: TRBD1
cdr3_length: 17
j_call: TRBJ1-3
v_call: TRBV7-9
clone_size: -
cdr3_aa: CASSLAAGGFSGNTIYF
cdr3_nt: TGTGCCAGCAGCTTAGCGGCAGGGGGCTTCTCTGGAAACACCATATATTTT

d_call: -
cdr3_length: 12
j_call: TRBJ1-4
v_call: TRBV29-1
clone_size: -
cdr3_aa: CSATGGREKLFF
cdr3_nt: TGCAGCGCAACCGGGGGGAGGGAAAAACTGTTTTTT

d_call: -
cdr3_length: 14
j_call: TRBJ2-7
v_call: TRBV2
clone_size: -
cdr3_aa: CASSEQRYSYEQYF
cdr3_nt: TGTGCCAGCAGTGAACAACGGTACTCCTACGAGCAGTACTTC

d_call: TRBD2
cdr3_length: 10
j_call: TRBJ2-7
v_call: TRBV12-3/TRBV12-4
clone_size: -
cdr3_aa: CASSKTSGGF
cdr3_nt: TGTGCCAGCAGCAAGACTAGCGGGGGCTTC

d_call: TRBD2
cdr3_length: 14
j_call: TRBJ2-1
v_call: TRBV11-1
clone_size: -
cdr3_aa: CASSSTSGGAGQFF
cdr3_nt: TGTGCCAGCAGCTCCACTAGCGGGGGGGCGGGGCAGTTCTTC

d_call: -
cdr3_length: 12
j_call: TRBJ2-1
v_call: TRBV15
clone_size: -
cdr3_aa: CATSKIGGEQFF
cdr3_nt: TGTGCCACCAGCAAAATAGGGGGTGAGCAGTTCTTC

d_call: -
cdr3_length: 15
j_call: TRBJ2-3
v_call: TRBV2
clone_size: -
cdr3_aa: CASRPTGLNTDTQYF
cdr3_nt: TGTGCCAGCAGGCCGACAGGTCTGAACACAGATACGCAGTATTTT

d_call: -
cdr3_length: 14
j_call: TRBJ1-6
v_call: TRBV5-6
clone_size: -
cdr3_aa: CASSFQGIVSPLHF
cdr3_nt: TGTGCCAGCAGCTTCCAGGGTATTGTTTCACCCCTCCACTTT

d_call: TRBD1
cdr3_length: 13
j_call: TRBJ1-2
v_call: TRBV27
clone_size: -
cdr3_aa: CASTRDRAGGYTF
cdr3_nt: TGTGCCTCCACCCGGGACAGGGCGGGTGGCTACACCTTC

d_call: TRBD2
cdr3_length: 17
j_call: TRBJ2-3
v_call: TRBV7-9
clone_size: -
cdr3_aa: CASSRLAGLAGGDTQYF
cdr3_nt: TGTGCCAGCAGCCGCCTGGCAGGGCTAGCGGGAGGGGATACGCAGTATTTT

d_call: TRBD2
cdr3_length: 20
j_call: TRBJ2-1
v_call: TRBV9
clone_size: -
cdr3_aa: CASSVIRVTGCGSRGNEQFF
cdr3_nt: TGTGCCAGCAGCGTAATCCGGGTTACTGGGTGCGGGAGTCGAGGCAATGAGCAGTTCTTC

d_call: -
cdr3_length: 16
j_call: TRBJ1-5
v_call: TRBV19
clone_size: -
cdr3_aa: CASSTPWVRGNQPQHF
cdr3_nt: TGTGCCAGTAGTACCCCGTGGGTTCGGGGCAATCAGCCCCAGCATTTT

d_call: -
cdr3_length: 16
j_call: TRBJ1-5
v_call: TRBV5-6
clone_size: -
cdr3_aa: CASSLSRGARSQPQHF
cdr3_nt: TGTGCCAGCAGCTTGTCACGGGGGGCCAGGAGTCAGCCCCAGCATTTT

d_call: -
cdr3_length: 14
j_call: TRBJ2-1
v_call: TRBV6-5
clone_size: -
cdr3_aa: CASHSRGIYNEQFF
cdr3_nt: TGTGCCAGCCATTCCAGGGGTATCTACAATGAGCAGTTCTTC

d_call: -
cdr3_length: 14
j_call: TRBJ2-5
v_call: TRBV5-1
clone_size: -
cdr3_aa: CASSRGLLQETQYF
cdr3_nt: TGCGCCAGCAGCAGGGGACTCCTCCAAGAGACCCAGTACTTC

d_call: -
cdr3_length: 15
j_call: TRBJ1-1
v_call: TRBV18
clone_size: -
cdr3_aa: CASSPLQDLNTEAFF
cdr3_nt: TGTGCCAGCTCACCATTACAGGACCTGAACACTGAAGCTTTCTTT

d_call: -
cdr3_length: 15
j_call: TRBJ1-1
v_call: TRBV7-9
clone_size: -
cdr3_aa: CASSYDLVAGTEAFF
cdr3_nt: TGTGCCAGCAGCTACGACCTCGTGGCGGGCACTGAAGCTTTCTTT

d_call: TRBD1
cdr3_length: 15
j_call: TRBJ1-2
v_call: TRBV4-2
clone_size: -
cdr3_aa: CASSRIAGTEIDYTF
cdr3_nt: TGTGCCAGCAGCCGAATCGCCGGGACAGAGATCGACTACACCTTC

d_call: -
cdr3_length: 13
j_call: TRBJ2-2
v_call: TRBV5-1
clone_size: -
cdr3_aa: CASNTGSTGELFF
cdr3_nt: TGCGCCAGCAATACGGGATCCACCGGGGAGCTGTTTTTT

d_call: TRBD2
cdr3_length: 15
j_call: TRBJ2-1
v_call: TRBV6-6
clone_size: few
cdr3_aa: CASSPTSGDYNEQFF
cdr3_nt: TGTGCCAGCAGTCCGACTAGCGGAGACTACAATGAGCAGTTCTTC

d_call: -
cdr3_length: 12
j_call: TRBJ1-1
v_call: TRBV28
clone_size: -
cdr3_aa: CASSQGVTEAFF
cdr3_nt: TGTGCCAGCAGCCAAGGGGTCACTGAAGCTTTCTTT

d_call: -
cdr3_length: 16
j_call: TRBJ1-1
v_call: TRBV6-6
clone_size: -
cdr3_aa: CASIHLPGQLNTEAFF
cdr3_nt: TGTGCCAGCATCCACCTACCCGGACAGCTGAACACTGAAGCTTTCTTT

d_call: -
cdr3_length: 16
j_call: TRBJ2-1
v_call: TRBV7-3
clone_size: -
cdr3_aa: CASSFEGAISYNEQFF
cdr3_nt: TGTGCCAGCAGCTTTGAAGGGGCCATCTCCTACAATGAGCAGTTCTTC

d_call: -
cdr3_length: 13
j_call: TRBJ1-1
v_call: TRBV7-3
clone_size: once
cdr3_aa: CASSLHKNTEAFF
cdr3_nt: TGTGCCAGCAGCTTACACAAGAACACTGAAGCTTTCTTT

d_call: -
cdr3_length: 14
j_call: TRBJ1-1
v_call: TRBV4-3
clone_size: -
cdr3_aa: CASSQGPRDTEAFF
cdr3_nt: TGCGCCAGCAGCCAAGGTCCCAGGGACACTGAAGCTTTCTTT

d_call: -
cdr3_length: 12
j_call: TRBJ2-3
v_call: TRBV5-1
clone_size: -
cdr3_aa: CASFYRSDTQYF
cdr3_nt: TGCGCCAGCTTCTACAGGTCAGATACGCAGTATTTT

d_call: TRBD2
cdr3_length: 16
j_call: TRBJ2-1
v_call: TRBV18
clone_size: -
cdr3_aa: CASSPRLAGGSNEQFF
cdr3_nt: TGTGCCAGCTCACCCCGACTAGCGGGAGGGAGTAATGAGCAGTTCTTC

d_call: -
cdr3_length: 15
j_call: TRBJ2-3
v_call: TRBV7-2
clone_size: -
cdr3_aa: CASSKNPGGTDTQYF
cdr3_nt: TGTGCCAGCAGCAAAAACCCGGGAGGCACAGATACGCAGTATTTT

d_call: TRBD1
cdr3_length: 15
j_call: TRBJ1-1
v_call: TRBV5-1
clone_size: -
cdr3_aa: CASSSGQGAFTEAFF
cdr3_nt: TGCGCCAGCAGCTCGGGACAGGGGGCTTTCACTGAAGCTTTCTTT

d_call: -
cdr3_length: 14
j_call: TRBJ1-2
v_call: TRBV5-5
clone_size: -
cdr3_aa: CASSLGSGNYGYTF
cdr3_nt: TGTGCCAGCAGCTTGGGGTCCGGTAACTATGGCTACACCTTC

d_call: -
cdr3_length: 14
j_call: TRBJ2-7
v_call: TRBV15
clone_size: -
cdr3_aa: CATSGRRGTYEQYF
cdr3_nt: TGTGCCACCAGCGGCCGTCGGGGGACCTACGAGCAGTACTTC

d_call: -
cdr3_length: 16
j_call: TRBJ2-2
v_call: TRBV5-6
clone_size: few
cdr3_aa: CASSFTSGLTTGELFF
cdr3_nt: TGTGCCAGCAGCTTTACATCGGGACTTACCACCGGGGAGCTGTTTTTT

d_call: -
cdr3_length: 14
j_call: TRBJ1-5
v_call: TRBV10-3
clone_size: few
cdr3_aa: CAISENNSNQPQHF
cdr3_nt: TGTGCCATCAGTGAGAACAATAGCAATCAGCCCCAGCATTTT

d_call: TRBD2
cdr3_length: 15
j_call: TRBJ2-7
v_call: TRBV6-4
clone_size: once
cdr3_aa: CASSQAGGPFYEQYF
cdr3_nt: TGTGCCAGCAGCCAAGCGGGAGGGCCTTTCTACGAGCAGTACTTC

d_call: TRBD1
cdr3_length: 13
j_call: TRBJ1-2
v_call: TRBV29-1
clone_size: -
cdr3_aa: CSAQPGQGRGYTF
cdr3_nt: TGCAGCGCACAACCGGGACAGGGGCGAGGCTACACCTTC

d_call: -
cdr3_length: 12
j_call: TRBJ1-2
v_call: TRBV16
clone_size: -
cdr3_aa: CASSPPGGGYTF
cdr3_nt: TGTGCCAGCAGCCCACCGGGGGGTGGCTACACCTTC

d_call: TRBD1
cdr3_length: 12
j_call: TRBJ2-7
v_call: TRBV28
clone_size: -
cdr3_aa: CASRVQGYEQYF
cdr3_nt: TGTGCCAGCAGAGTACAGGGGTACGAGCAGTACTTC

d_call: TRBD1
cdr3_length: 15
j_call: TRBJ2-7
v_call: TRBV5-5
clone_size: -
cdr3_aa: CASSLVPGQGLEQYF
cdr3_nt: TGTGCCAGCAGCTTGGTCCCGGGACAGGGACTCGAGCAGTACTTC

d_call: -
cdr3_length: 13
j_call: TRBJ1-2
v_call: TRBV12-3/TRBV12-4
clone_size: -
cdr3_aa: CASSSQGVGGYTF
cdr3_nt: TGTGCCAGCAGTTCCCAGGGTGTCGGTGGCTACACCTTC